Listed here is a single T cell receptor (beta chain). Sequencing used immunoSEQ multiplex PCR; TCRdb keeps in-frame clones, though not all of them. The data contain roughly 140,000 clones, 85% to 90% of them seen just once; the ten biggest clones take up around 14%. This record belongs to a study of blood T cell repertoires in COVID-19. The sequenced sample was peripheral blood. The clonotype comes from a woman aged 40 to 50 with acute or convalescent COVID-19.

CDR3: CATSDFGETQYF. The CDR3 region has the DNA TGTGCCACCAGTGATTTCGGGGAGACCCAGTACTTC. The genes are TRBV24-1 and TRBJ2-5; D uncertain. V was trimmed by 1 base and J by 5 bases, leaving 4 bases between them. The germline CDR1 and CDR2 sequences are KGHDR and SFDVKD. CDR3 length: 12 amino acids.